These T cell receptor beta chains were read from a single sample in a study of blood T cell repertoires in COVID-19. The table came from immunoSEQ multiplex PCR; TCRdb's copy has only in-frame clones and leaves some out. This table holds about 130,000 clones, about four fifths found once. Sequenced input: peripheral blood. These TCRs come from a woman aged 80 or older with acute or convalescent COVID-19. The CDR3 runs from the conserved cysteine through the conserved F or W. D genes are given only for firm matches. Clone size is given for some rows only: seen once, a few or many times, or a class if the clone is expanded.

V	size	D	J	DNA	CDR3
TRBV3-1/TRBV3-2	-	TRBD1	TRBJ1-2	TGTGCCAGCAGCCAAGCCTGGGACCAGGGGGGCTATGGCTACACCTTC	CASSQAWDQGGYGYTF
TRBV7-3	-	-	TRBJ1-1	TGTGCCAGCAGCGCCGACAGGAACACTGAAGCTTTCTTT	CASSADRNTEAFF
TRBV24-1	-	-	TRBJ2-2	TGTGCCACCAGTGAGCCAGGAGGGTCGGGACAGCCGAACACCGGGGAGCTGTTTTTT	CATSEPGGSGQPNTGELFF
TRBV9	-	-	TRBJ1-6	TGTGCCAGCAGCGTTACAGGGACCACTTATAATTCACCCCTCCACTTT	CASSVTGTTYNSPLHF
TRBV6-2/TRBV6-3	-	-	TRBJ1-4	TGTGCCAGCAGTTACCCCTCGACTTTTAATGAAAAACTGTTTTTT	CASSYPSTFNEKLFF
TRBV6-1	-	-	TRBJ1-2	TGTGCCAGCAGTGAGCGACATGACGGCTACACCTTC	CASSERHDGYTF
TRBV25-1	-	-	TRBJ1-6	TGTGCCAGCAGTGTCTCCGGGACACTCAATTCACCCCTCCACTTT	CASSVSGTLNSPLHF
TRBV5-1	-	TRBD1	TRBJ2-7	TGCGCCAGCAGCTTGGGGGACAGGAGTTCCTACGAGCAGTACTTC	CASSLGDRSSYEQYF
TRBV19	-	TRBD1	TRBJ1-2	TGTGCCACCTCACAGGGGGCAGGCTATGGCTACACCTTC	CATSQGAGYGYTF
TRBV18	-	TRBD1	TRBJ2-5	TGTGCCAGCCAACCTCGACAGGGCGAGAAGACCCAGTACTTC	CASQPRQGEKTQYF
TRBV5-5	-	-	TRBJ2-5	TGTGCCAGCACTTCTTCCGGCCAAGAGACCCAGTACTTC	CASTSSGQETQYF
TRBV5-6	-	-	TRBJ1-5	TGTGCCAGCAGCTCCAGGCCCGGGGTGTTCGATCAGCCCCAGCATTTT	CASSSRPGVFDQPQHF
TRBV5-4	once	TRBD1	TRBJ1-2	TGTGCCAGCAGCTCCGGGGGGGACAGGGATTATGGCTACACCTTC	CASSSGGDRDYGYTF
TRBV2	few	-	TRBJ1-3	TGTGCCAGCACGGCAGGCCTCTCTGGAAACACCATATATTTT	CASTAGLSGNTIYF
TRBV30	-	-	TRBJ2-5	TGTGCCTGGGGGACACGAGAGACCCAGTACTTC	CAWGTRETQYF
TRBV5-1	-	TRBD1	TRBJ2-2	TGCGCCAGCAGCTTTGGACAGGGGGACACCGGGGAGCTGTTTTTT	CASSFGQGDTGELFF
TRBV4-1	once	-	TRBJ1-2	TGCGCCAGCAGCCAAGGGGGGCAGAAAAACTATGGCTACACCTTC	CASSQGGQKNYGYTF
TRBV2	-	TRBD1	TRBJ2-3	TGTGCCAGCAGCCCACAGGGGGTAGGTGCAGATACGCAGTATTTT	CASSPQGVGADTQYF
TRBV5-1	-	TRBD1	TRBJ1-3	TGCGCCAGCAGCCCATACCGGGACAGGGACCTTGGAAACACCATATATTTT	CASSPYRDRDLGNTIYF
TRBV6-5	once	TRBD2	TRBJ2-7	TGTGCCAGCAGTTACGGGCTAGCGGGGGGCGGCTACGAGCAGTACTTC	CASSYGLAGGGYEQYF
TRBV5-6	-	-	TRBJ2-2	TGTGCCAGCAGCCTAGGGGTCCCGAACACCGGGGAGCTGTTTTTT	CASSLGVPNTGELFF
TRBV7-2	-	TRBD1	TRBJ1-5	TGTGCCAGCAGCTCCAGGACAGGAGAGGGACAGCCCCAGCATTTT	CASSSRTGEGQPQHF
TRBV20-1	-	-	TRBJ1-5	TGCAGTGCTAGTACAGGGAACAATCAGCCCCAGCATTTT	CSASTGNNQPQHF
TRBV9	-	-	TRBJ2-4	TGTGCCAGCAGCGAACGTGGGGGCATCACCGACCTAGCCAAAAACATTCAGTACTTC	CASSERGGITDLAKNIQYF
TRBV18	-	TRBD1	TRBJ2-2	TGTGCCAGCTCGCAGGGGGCGCCGAGCACCGGGGAGCTGTTTTTT	CASSQGAPSTGELFF
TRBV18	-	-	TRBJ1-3	TGTGCCAGCTCGGTGGGACAACTGGCTGGAAACACCATATATTTT	CASSVGQLAGNTIYF
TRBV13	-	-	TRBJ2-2	TGTGCCAGCAGCTTAAGAGGGAGTGTCGGAACCGGGGAGCTGTTTTTT	CASSLRGSVGTGELFF
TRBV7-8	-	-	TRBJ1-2	TGTGCCAGCAGCTTGGGGCCTCTGGGGGGCTATGGCTACACCTTC	CASSLGPLGGYGYTF
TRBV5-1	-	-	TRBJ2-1	TGCGCCAGCAGCTTACCCCCGGGGTTTAGCTCCTACAATGAGCAGTTCTTC	CASSLPPGFSSYNEQFF
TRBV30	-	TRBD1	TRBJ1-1	TGTGCCTGGAATAAGGGGGACAGGGGGCTGCGCACTGAAGCTTTCTTT	CAWNKGDRGLRTEAFF
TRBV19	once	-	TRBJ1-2	TGTGCCAGTAGTATCCCGACTACAAACTATGGCTACACCTTC	CASSIPTTNYGYTF
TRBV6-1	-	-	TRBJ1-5	TGTGCCAGCAGTGATTCCAGGGTTGGACAGCCCCAGCATTTT	CASSDSRVGQPQHF
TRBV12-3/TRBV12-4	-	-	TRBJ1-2	TGTGCCAGCAGTATCAGACTGGACTCCGGCTACACCTTC	CASSIRLDSGYTF
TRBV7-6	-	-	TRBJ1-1	TGTGCCAGGACGACAGGCTGGAACACTGAAGCTTTCTTT	CARTTGWNTEAFF
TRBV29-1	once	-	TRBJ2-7	TGCAGCGTTGACCGCCGGGCGGGCGAGCAGTACTTC	CSVDRRAGEQYF
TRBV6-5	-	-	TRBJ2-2	TGTGCCAGCAGACTCGGGTTAAAGTTGGGGGAGCTGTTTTTT	CASRLGLKLGELFF
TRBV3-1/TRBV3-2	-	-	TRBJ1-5	TGTGCCAGCAGCCGACGGGAGGGTAGCAATCAGCCCCAGCATTTT	CASSRREGSNQPQHF
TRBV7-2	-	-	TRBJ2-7	TGTGCCAGCAGCTTTAACAGCTTCTACGAGCAGTACTTC	CASSFNSFYEQYF
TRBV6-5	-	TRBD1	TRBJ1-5	TGTGCCAGCAGTCCCTACGGGACAGGCAATCAGCCCCAGCATTTT	CASSPYGTGNQPQHF
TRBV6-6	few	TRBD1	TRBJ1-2	TGTGCCAGCAGTCACACCGAAACCGGGACAGGGGCTGCCACGGATGGCTACACCTTC	CASSHTETGTGAATDGYTF
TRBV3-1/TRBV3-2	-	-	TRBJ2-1	TGTGCCAGCAGCCGGGACACCTACAATGAGCAGTTCTTC	CASSRDTYNEQFF
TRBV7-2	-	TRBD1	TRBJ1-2	TGTGCCAGCAGCTTAGGGAGACAGGGATTAATCACCTTC	CASSLGRQGLITF
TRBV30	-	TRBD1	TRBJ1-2	TGTGCCTGGAGTGAAGTACTTGGACAGGGGGCATGGGGCTACACCTTC	CAWSEVLGQGAWGYTF